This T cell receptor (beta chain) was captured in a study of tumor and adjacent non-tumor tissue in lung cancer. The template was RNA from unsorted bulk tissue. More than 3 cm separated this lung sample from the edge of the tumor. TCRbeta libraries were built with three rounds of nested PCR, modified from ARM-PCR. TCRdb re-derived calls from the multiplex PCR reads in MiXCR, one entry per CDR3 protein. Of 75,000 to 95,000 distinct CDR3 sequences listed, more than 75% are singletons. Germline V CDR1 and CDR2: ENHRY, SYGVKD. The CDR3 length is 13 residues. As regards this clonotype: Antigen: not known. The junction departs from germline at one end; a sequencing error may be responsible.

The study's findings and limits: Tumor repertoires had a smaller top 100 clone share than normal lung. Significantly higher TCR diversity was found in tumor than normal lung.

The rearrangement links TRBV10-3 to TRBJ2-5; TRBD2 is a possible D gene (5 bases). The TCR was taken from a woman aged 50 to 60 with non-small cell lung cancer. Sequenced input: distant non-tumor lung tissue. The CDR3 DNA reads TGTGCTATCAGTTTGACGGAGGAAGAGACCCAGTACTTC. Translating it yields CAISLTEEETQYF.